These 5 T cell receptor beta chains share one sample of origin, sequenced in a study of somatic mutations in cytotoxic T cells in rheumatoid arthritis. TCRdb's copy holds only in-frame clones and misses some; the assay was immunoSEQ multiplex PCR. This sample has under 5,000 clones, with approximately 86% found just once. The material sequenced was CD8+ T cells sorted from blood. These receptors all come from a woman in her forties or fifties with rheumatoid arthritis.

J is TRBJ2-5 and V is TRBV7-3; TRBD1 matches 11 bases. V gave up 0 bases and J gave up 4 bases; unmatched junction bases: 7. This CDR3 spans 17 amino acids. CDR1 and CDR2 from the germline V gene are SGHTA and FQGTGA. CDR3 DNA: TGTGCCAGCAGCTTAACGGCGGACAGGGGGCGGTTAGAGACCCAGTACTTC. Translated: CASSLTADRGRLETQYF.

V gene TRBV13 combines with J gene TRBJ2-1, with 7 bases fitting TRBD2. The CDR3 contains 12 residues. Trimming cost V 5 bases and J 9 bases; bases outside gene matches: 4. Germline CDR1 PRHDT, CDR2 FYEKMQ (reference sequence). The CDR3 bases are TGTGCCAGCAGCCTCGGGACTATTGAGCAGTTCTTC. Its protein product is CASSLGTIEQFF.

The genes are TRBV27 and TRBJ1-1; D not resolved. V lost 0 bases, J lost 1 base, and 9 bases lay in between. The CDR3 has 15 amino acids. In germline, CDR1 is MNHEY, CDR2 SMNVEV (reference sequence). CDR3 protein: CASSLSRSANTEAFF. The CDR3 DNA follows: TGTGCCAGCAGTTTATCGAGGTCAGCGAACACTGAAGCTTTCTTT.

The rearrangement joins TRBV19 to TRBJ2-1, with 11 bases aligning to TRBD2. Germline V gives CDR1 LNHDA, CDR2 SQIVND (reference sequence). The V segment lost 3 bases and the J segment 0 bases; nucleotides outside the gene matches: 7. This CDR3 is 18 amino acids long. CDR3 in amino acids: CASSIAGLAESSYNEQFF. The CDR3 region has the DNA TGTGCCAGTAGTATTGCGGGACTAGCGGAGAGCTCCTACAATGAGCAGTTCTTC.

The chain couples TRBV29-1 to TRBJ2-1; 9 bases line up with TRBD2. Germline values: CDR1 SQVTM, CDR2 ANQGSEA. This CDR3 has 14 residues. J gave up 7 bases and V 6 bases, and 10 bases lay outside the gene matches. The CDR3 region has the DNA TGCAGCGTCGCCGGGACTAGCAGTTGGAATGAGCAGTTCTTC. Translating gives CSVAGTSSWNEQFF.